This T cell receptor (beta chain) is from a study of regulatory T cells in long-lasting Graves disease. The study's findings and limits: It was in persistent disease that TRBV28, TRBJ1-2 and TRBJ2-5 were favored. The study found lower TCR diversity in persistent Graves' patients than in newly diagnosed ones.

Worth noting for this clonotype: The antigen is undetermined.

For TCR beta, libraries came from iRepertoire HTBI primers and Arm-PCR of CDR3 regions. TCRdb re-derived calls from the multiplex PCR reads in MiXCR, one entry per CDR3 protein. This sample yields 410,000 or so distinct CDR3 sequences, of which approximately 15% are seen a single time; 16% belongs to the top ten. CDR1 and CDR2 from the germline V gene are DFQATT and SNEGSKA (reference sequence). V gave up 3 bases and J gave up 4 bases; unmatched junction bases: 4. This CDR3 is built from 14 residues. Time point in this sample: newly diagnosed GD, antithyroid drugs for less than 3 months. Generation of the TCR library employed RNA extracted from PBMCs. These data were likewise used in another study, on T cells in Graves' hyperthyroidism and ophthalmopathy. That study reports: Before onset, ophthalmopathy was predicted by the model a median around 6 months earlier.

The starting material was peripheral blood mononuclear cells (PBMCs), obtained at new diagnosis, from a patient treated with antithyroid drugs. The rearrangement links TRBV20-1 to TRBJ2-2; TRBD2 aligns across 8 bases. The clonotype was recovered from a woman aged 25 to 39 with Graves disease. Written as DNA, the CDR3 is TGCAGTGCTAGCGGGAGGGCCGGCACCGGGGAGCTGTTTTTT. The encoded protein is CSASGRAGTGELFF.